This is a list of T cell receptor beta chains from one sample in a study of neurological immune-mediated disorders. MiXCR, applied by TCRdb to the 5' RACE reads, yields one record per CDR3 protein. The sample shows about 74,000 distinct CDR3 sequences, 4% to 6% of them seen only once. The specimen sequenced was PBMCs. The receptors come from a man aged 18 to 35 with multiple sclerosis. The CDR3 runs from the conserved cysteine through the conserved F or W. The order of the fields is V gene, clone size, D gene, J gene, CDR3 protein, CDR3 DNA. The D gene is left open where the match is weak. Expanded clones are given a class, and other clones once, few, many or no size at all.

TRBV28,many,-,TRBJ1-2,CAAGREYGYTF,TGTGCCGCAGGGAGGGAGTACGGCTACACCTTC
TRBV10-2,once,TRBD1,TRBJ1-1,CASRPGQANTEAFF,TGCGCCAGCAGACCGGGACAGGCGAACACTGAAGCTTTCTTT
TRBV6-2/TRBV6-3,many,-,TRBJ1-5,CASSLRPQPQHF,TGTGCCAGCAGTTTGAGACCCCAGCCCCAGCATTTT
TRBV5-4,few,TRBD1,TRBJ1-5,CASSWTGTGYNQPQNF,TGTGCCAGCAGCTGGACCGGGACAGGCTACAATCAGCCCCAGAATTTT
TRBV5-6,many,-,TRBJ1-2,CASSYVGWSNYGYTF,TGTGCCAGCAGTTATGTCGGTTGGTCTAACTATGGCTACACCTTC
TRBV11-2,-,-,TRBJ1-1,CASSPGNTEAFF,TGTGCCAGCAGCCCCGGGAACACTGAAGCTTTCTTT
TRBV29-1,many,TRBD2,TRBJ2-3,CSALAGGADTQYF,TGCAGCGCACTAGCGGGGGGTGCAGATACGCAGTATTTT
TRBV25-1,many,-,TRBJ1-4,CASSPVENVNEKLFF,TGTGCCAGCAGCCCCGTGGAGAATGTTAATGAAAAACTGTTTTTT
TRBV15,many,-,TRBJ2-5,CATSRPRQSFQETQYF,TGTGCCACCAGCAGGCCCCGGCAGTCCTTCCAAGAGACCCAGTACTTC
TRBV7-3,many,-,TRBJ1-6,CASSRTSTSPLHF,TGTGCCAGCAGCCGCACCTCGACATCACCCCTCCACTTT
TRBV6-5,many,-,TRBJ2-7,CASKGVYEQYF,TGTGCCAGCAAAGGGGTCTACGAGCAGTACTTC
TRBV20-1,many,-,TRBJ1-1,CSARTGRMNTEAFF,TGCAGTGCAAGAACAGGCCGCATGAACACTGAAGCTTTCTTT
TRBV7-8,many,-,TRBJ1-5,CASSPGLLVAPQHF,TGTGCCAGCAGCCCAGGACTTCTAGTGGCGCCCCAGCATTTT
TRBV5-1,many,TRBD1,TRBJ2-1,CASSWGTGQSDEQFF,TGCGCCAGCAGCTGGGGGACAGGCCAGAGCGATGAGCAGTTCTTC
TRBV14,many,-,TRBJ2-7,CASSQEAGRNEQYF,TGTGCCAGCAGCCAAGAAGCCGGCAGGAACGAGCAGTACTTC
TRBV30,few,TRBD1,TRBJ1-6,CAWSEDRGYSPLNF,TGTGCCTGGAGTGAGGACAGGGGCTATTCACCCCTCAACTTT
TRBV4-3,-,TRBD2,TRBJ2-4,CASSHGGGKNQNIQYF,TGCGCCAGCAGCCACGGCGGGGGGAAAAACCAAAACATTCAGTACTTC
TRBV10-2,-,-,TRBJ1-1,CASSPMGRNTEAFF,TGCGCCAGCAGCCCGATGGGTCGGAACACTGAAGCTTTCTTT
TRBV15,many,-,TRBJ1-2,CATSRALEKGRGYTF,TGTGCCACCAGCAGAGCCCTGGAGAAGGGCAGAGGCTACACCTTC
TRBV7-2,many,-,TRBJ1-2,CASSLGDTLRESYTF,TGTGCCAGCAGCTTAGGGGACACCCTCAGGGAGAGCTACACCTTC
TRBV5-5,many,-,TRBJ2-4,CASSDGQKIQYF,TGTGCCAGCAGCGATGGTCAAAAAATTCAGTACTTC
TRBV7-2,many,TRBD2,TRBJ2-1,CASSSGTSVNEQFF,TGTGCCAGCAGCTCTGGGACTAGTGTTAATGAGCAGTTCTTC
TRBV7-2,many,-,TRBJ2-2,CASSLARRWTGELFF,TGTGCCAGCAGCTTAGCGAGGCGATGGACCGGGGAGCTGTTTTTT
TRBV28,many,TRBD2,TRBJ2-7,CASFSGRTPYEQYF,TGTGCCAGTTTTAGCGGGAGGACCCCCTACGAGCAGTACTTC
TRBV5-1,many,TRBD1,TRBJ2-1,CASSLTGQGDNEQFF,TGCGCCAGCAGCTTGACGGGACAGGGGGACAATGAGCAGTTCTTC
TRBV5-6,-,-,TRBJ2-2,CASSLGRTNTGELFF,TGTGCCAGCAGCTTAGGTAGAACGAACACCGGGGAGCTGTTTTTT
TRBV5-6,many,-,TRBJ1-3,CASSLWISGNTIYF,TGTGCCAGCAGCTTGTGGATCTCTGGAAACACCATATATTTT
TRBV29-1,many,-,TRBJ1-1,CSVERDSNTEAFF,TGCAGCGTTGAAAGGGACTCCAACACTGAAGCTTTCTTT
TRBV9,many,-,TRBJ1-2,CASSVTVNYGYTF,TGTGCCAGCAGCGTGACAGTAAACTATGGCTACACCTTC
TRBV5-5,many,-,TRBJ2-7,CASSSRWGGPSYEQYF,TGTGCCAGCAGCTCCCGATGGGGCGGGCCCTCCTACGAGCAGTACTTC
TRBV29-1,few,-,TRBJ2-7,CSVELQEGYEQYF,TGCAGCGTTGAGTTACAGGAAGGCTACGAGCAGTACTTC
TRBV20-1,many,-,TRBJ1-2,CSARVSGAENYGYTF,TGCAGTGCTAGAGTATCAGGGGCGGAGAACTATGGCTACACCTTC
TRBV28,many,-,TRBJ2-3,CASSPPQGGRPRHTQYF,TGTGCCAGCAGCCCTCCACAAGGGGGTAGGCCCCGCCATACGCAGTATTTT
TRBV7-2,many,-,TRBJ2-5,CASSRTSETQYF,TGTGCCAGCAGCCGTACTAGCGAGACCCAGTACTTC
TRBV10-2,many,TRBD2,TRBJ2-2,CARSRERGGGELFF,TGCGCCCGGTCTCGAGAGCGGGGAGGTGGGGAGCTGTTTTTT